Described below is a single TCR beta chain sequence and its context. Its recognized antigen is unknown. Per-base qualities were not stored, and no clone one base away is much larger. Per the publication, the treatment or condition label means: live attenuated yellow fever vaccine strain. Two biological replicates of bulk PBMCs were collected at each blood-draw timepoint. A standard Ficoll-Paque protocol was used to isolate PBMCs from peripheral blood. TriZol was used to extract RNA from bulk PBMCs, CD4 and CD8 fractions, and dextramer-positive and dextramer-negative fractions. Synthesis of TCR cDNA relied on 5'RACE template switching, a step that introduced a universal primer site along with unique molecular identifiers. cDNA synthesis was primed from both the TCR alpha and TCR beta constant segments. Libraries were amplified in two PCR steps, with sample barcodes and sequencing adapters added in the second step. Sequencing of libraries was done on Illumina HiSeq 2500 (2x100 bp) or NovaSeq (2x150 bp). As for the authors' bioinformatics: MIGEC handled demultiplexing of reads and collapsing into UMI consensus sequences, while MiXCR performed V(D)J alignment. Vaccine-responding clonotypes were identified with edgeR using replicate PBMC samples, with FDR below 0.01 and a log2 fold change above 5 up to day 15 being required. CD4 or CD8 identity was assigned to each bulk clonotype according to whether the clonotype was present at higher abundance in the sequenced CD4 repertoire or the sequenced CD8 repertoire. The public reads were quality trimmed at Q25 with fastp and then assembled into clones with MiXCR by TCRdb, keeping productive beta chains. For every CDR3 protein sequence, its rows merge into one entry that carries the most common genes and DNA. TCRdb, not the authors, supplied the V and J calls. This sample lists about 630,000 distinct CDR3 sequences; 9% to 15% were detected once. The top ten constitute 15% of the sample.

The data derive from a study of T cells after yellow fever vaccination (dated by TCRdb to between 2018 and 2021). With regard to the full study: The SMART-Seq v4 Ultra Low Input RNA kit was used to prepare libraries from fractions with low cell numbers. Two healthy male donors, one aged 18 to 29 and one aged 30 to 40 years, were included in the cohort. Blood was collected at multiple timepoints before and after primary and secondary immunization, and bulk PBMC replicates and cell subsets were isolated. Bulk TCR alpha and beta repertoires were sequenced longitudinally to track T-cell clones before and after primary and booster YFV17D yellow fever vaccination.

Study-wide findings and limitations: The secondary T-cell response was found to be weaker but faster than the primary response, with a peak reached on day 5 rather than on day 15. A small share of clonotypes was detected in both CD4 and CD8 compartments, with the overlap likely arising from convergent recombination. The study included only two donors, which limits how far the findings can be generalized. Computational filtering was needed because FACS-sorted repertoires could contain abundant contaminating clonotypes from the bulk population. Most clones expanded after primary vaccination were re-detected after the booster (96% of CD4 and 80% to 90% of CD8), suggesting broad memory maintenance.

Its CDR3 holds 18 amino acids, cysteine through phenylalanine. Of the read, only the CDR3 DNA is kept; its 54 bases are in frame from base 1. Per the germline V gene, MNHEY is the CDR1 and SVGAGI is the CDR2. V gives up 2 bases and J gives up 4 bases, and the segment between their germline ends measures 21 bases. The sequence was collected from a man aged 25-45 years who received the YFV17D yellow fever vaccine. This material consisted of PBMCs, taken on the day of the yellow fever booster vaccination. Recombination joined TRBV6-5 with TRBJ1-5; the D gene is perhaps TRBD1, from 5 matching bases. The nucleotide sequence reads TGTGCCAGCAGTTACCCCCCTCAGGGCCCACTTGGGAATCAGCCCCAGCATTTT. Translation gives CASSYPPQGPLGNQPQHF.